A selection of T cell receptor beta chains follows, all from one sample in a study of cytomegalovirus exposure and HLA in healthy donors. The repertoire was sequenced with immunoSEQ multiplex PCR; TCRdb's copy has only in-frame clones and lacks some. The sample shows 120,000 or so clones, around four fifths of them seen only once. Sequences were obtained from PBMCs. These receptor sequences come from a man in his sixties in good health and CMV-seropositive. The CDR3 runs from the conserved cysteine through the conserved F or W. Fields, in order: D gene, J gene, clone size, V gene, CDR3 protein, CDR3 DNA. D genes are given only for firm matches. Size values are once, few and many counts, or a class for expanded clones, and some rows have none.

d_call: NA; j_call: TRBJ1-1; clone_size: NA; v_call: TRBV30; cdr3_aa: CAWSKEREAFF; cdr3_nt: TGTGCCTGGAGTAAAGAGCGGGAAGCTTTCTTT
d_call: NA; j_call: TRBJ1-6; clone_size: few; v_call: TRBV4-1; cdr3_aa: CASSQDSGKGVNSPLHF; cdr3_nt: TGCGCCAGCAGCCAAGATTCAGGAAAAGGGGTCAATTCACCCCTCCACTTT
d_call: NA; j_call: TRBJ1-4; clone_size: NA; v_call: TRBV5-4; cdr3_aa: CASSWEGNNEKLFF; cdr3_nt: TGTGCCAGCAGCTGGGAGGGTAATAATGAAAAACTGTTTTTT
d_call: NA; j_call: TRBJ2-2; clone_size: NA; v_call: TRBV7-3; cdr3_aa: CASSLSGVAGELFF; cdr3_nt: TGTGCCAGCAGCTTAAGCGGGGTCGCCGGGGAGCTGTTTTTT
d_call: NA; j_call: TRBJ2-5; clone_size: NA; v_call: TRBV2; cdr3_aa: CASSDLLGVAKETQYF; cdr3_nt: TGTGCCAGCAGTGATTTATTGGGAGTAGCTAAAGAGACCCAGTACTTC
d_call: NA; j_call: TRBJ2-7; clone_size: NA; v_call: TRBV2; cdr3_aa: CASRTMAGEQYF; cdr3_nt: TGTGCCAGCAGGACCATGGCGGGCGAGCAGTACTTC
d_call: NA; j_call: TRBJ1-2; clone_size: NA; v_call: TRBV2; cdr3_aa: CASSGQPGGGYTF; cdr3_nt: TGTGCCAGCAGTGGACAGCCTGGTGGAGGCTACACCTTC
d_call: NA; j_call: TRBJ2-7; clone_size: NA; v_call: TRBV7-3; cdr3_aa: CASSPGLLVYEQYF; cdr3_nt: TGTGCCAGCAGCCCGGGACTGCTCGTCTACGAGCAGTACTTC
d_call: TRBD2; j_call: TRBJ2-1; clone_size: NA; v_call: TRBV28; cdr3_aa: CASSPLAGGGDEQFF; cdr3_nt: TGTGCCAGCAGCCCCCTGGCGGGAGGAGGAGATGAGCAGTTCTTC
d_call: TRBD1; j_call: TRBJ2-7; clone_size: once; v_call: TRBV5-1; cdr3_aa: CASSLGQGPSYEQYF; cdr3_nt: TGCGCCAGCAGCTTGGGACAGGGGCCGTCCTACGAGCAGTACTTC
d_call: TRBD2; j_call: TRBJ2-7; clone_size: few; v_call: TRBV19; cdr3_aa: CASAILAGGEQYF; cdr3_nt: TGTGCCAGTGCCATCCTAGCGGGGGGCGAGCAGTACTTC
d_call: NA; j_call: TRBJ2-7; clone_size: NA; v_call: TRBV10-3; cdr3_aa: CAISQGSLSYEQYF; cdr3_nt: TGTGCCATCAGCCAGGGGTCACTCTCCTACGAGCAGTACTTC
d_call: NA; j_call: TRBJ2-7; clone_size: NA; v_call: TRBV9; cdr3_aa: CASSLGRRSYEQYF; cdr3_nt: TGTGCCAGCAGCCTAGGCAGGCGCTCCTACGAGCAGTACTTC
d_call: TRBD1; j_call: TRBJ2-2; clone_size: once; v_call: TRBV5-1; cdr3_aa: CASSLTGVDTGELFF; cdr3_nt: TGCGCCAGCAGCTTGACAGGGGTAGACACCGGGGAGCTGTTTTTT
d_call: NA; j_call: TRBJ1-5; clone_size: few; v_call: TRBV19; cdr3_aa: CASSISGGSGQPQHF; cdr3_nt: TGTGCCAGTAGTATCTCCGGGGGATCGGGTCAGCCCCAGCATTTT